This T cell receptor (beta chain) was retrieved from a study of T cell responses to AZD1222 COVID-19 vaccine (dated by TCRdb to about 2021). Describing the broader study: TCR sequencing covered over 230 trial participants: nearly 210 given two doses of AZD1222 and around 26 given two doses of MenACWY control vaccine. Trial participants were enrolled into age subgroups of 18-55, 56-69 and 70-plus years, which contained around 150, 29 and 61 TCR-sequenced participants, respectively. Overall study results and their limits: Reportedly, almost half of the unique spike-specific TCRs recognized epitopes lying outside the regions that are mutated in the B.1.351 and B.1.1.7 variants. Participants were mostly white British and included more females than males, and it was suggested by the authors that clonal diversity may have been underestimated. Conclusions about previously exposed vaccinees are limited, since just 5 or 6 AZD1222 recipients were seropositive for SARS-CoV-2 at baseline. Because no day 14 peak-response samples were available, repertoires were characterized only after the peak T cell response. Vaccine-associated CD4 TCRs spanned the whole spike protein, with dominant responses in regions 160-218 and 743-854. The 56-69-year group was small, and its depth increase did not reach significance, likely because of low power. Spike-specific TCR breadth and depth rose significantly after two AZD1222 doses compared with day 0 and with MenACWY recipients.

A note on this clone: What antigen it recognizes has not been identified. One base away there is no much larger clone; base qualities are not given.

The sample's time point label is to be understood as: baseline before first vaccination. The treatment or condition label here, explained by the study, means: meningococcal conjugate vaccine given as trial control. Vaccinee samples were obtained from the UK trials COV001 and COV002, which included a single-blind randomized controlled phase 2/3 trial of AZD1222 (ChAdOx1 nCoV-19) in healthy adults. Trial participant PBMC samples were collected at day 0 and day 28 after the second dose for TCRbeta chain sequencing. The germline V gene (reference sequence) gives CDR1 as LNHNV and CDR2 as YYDKDF. After removal of 4 bases from V and 5 bases from J, the junction retains 10 bases not matched to a gene. From cysteine to phenylalanine, the CDR3 is 17 amino acids long. Of all the DNA, just the CDR3 is kept, 51 bases in frame from base 1. The CDR3 regions of human TCRbeta chains were analyzed by immunosequencing. The original pipeline was this. TCRs in the repertoires were matched against a reference library of SARS-CoV-2-specific TCRs that had been generated with the MIRA antigen-specificity platform. Breadth was defined as the fraction of unique TCRs that were SARS-CoV-2-associated. Depth was defined as the fraction of total T cells that were SARS-CoV-2-associated. Using the MIRA data, every spike-specific TCR was mapped to the spike region that the TCR reacted to and assigned to either a CD4 or a CD8 class. Log10-transformed breadth and depth values were compared by one-way ANOVA with Sidak's multiple comparisons tests. TCRdb provides this immuneACCESS table in a form limited to in-frame rearrangements. Some clones are lacking; in checked studies, under half of them reflect an unresolved V gene, and why the rest are absent is not known. D and trimming come from the DNA, and the V and J calls and clone size come from that table. This sample comprises under 250,000 clones, about 92% of them detected only once. Around 1% of the sample goes to the ten largest clones.

The specimen was peripheral blood, collected on day 0 of MenACWY control vaccination. The TCR was taken from an adult in good health. The rearranged segments are TRBV15 and TRBJ2-3; a stretch of 12 junction bases matches TRBD2. The nucleotide sequence reads TGTGCCACCAGCACACTTGGACTAGCGGGGCAACTAGATACGCAGTATTTT. This sequence encodes CATSTLGLAGQLDTQYF.